This T cell receptor beta chain was recovered during a study of blood T cells in healthy people across ages. The CDR3 contains 13 residues. The germline CDR1 and CDR2 sequences are SQVTM and ANQGSEA. V dropped 3 bases and J dropped 2; count of bases not matched to a gene: 4. This clonotype was counted a few times. Every sample had a minimum of 6 million PBMCs isolated. A second PCR, run for about 7 to 11 cycles, used a sample-barcoded 5' primer plus a J-beta primer mix. TCRdb re-called the 5' RACE reads through MiXCR, storing one row per CDR3 protein. Of about 1.5 million distinct CDR3 sequences listed, 42% are singletons.

This sequence originates from a woman aged 18 to 35 in good health. This chain uses TRBV29-1 with TRBJ2-7, with 7 bases fitting TRBD1. Input material: blood. The CDR3 reads CSVEEDRPYEQYF. The CDR3 DNA follows: TGCAGCGTTGAGGAGGACAGGCCCTACGAGCAGTACTTC.